These 10 T cell receptor beta chains were sequenced from one sample in a study of metastatic and nonmetastatic thyroid tumors. MiXCR re-clonotyped the PCR reads for TCRdb. The table lists more than 65,000 clones, around 14% of them singletons. No patient had received any treatment before thyroid surgery. The sample taken for sequencing was blood. These TCRs come from a male donor with papillary thyroid cancer or a benign thyroid nodule (not recorded which). Some clones in this sample may be carry-over from other donors' samples.

This clone was detected ten times or more. This chain uses TRBV7-2 with TRBJ1-5; D unclear. The V and J ends lost 5 bases and 5 bases respectively, with 10 bases between them. This CDR3 region has 13 residues. CDR1 and CDR2 (germline): SGHTA, FQGNSA. For the CDR3, the DNA is TGTGCCAGCAGCACCCAAGTTGATCAGCCCCAGCATTTT. This codes for CASSTQVDQPQHF.

This clone came up a few times. J is TRBJ1-1 and V is TRBV6-2 or TRBV6-3, with D unclear. V was clipped by 2 bases and J by 4 bases, with 8 bases between them. CDR1 and CDR2 (germline): MNHEY, SVGEGT. There are 13 residues in the CDR3. The CDR3 DNA follows: TGTGCCAGCAGTTACAGTGGTAGCACTGAAGCTTTCTTT. Protein sequence: CASSYSGSTEAFF.

At least ten counts were recorded for this clone. The chain is built from TRBV28 and TRBJ2-2; 7 bases fit TRBD1. Germline V gives CDR1 MDHEN, CDR2 SYDVKM. This CDR3 is 18 amino acids long. Trimming at V came to 3 bases and at J to 6 bases, leaving 16 bases not matched to a gene. The DNA for the CDR3 is TGTGCCAGCAGTTTCGGCTTGGAAGGGACAGACGCGGCCGGGGAGCTGTTTTTT. It yields the protein CASSFGLEGTDAAGELFF.

This clone was seen at least ten times. The chain uses TRBV20-1 and TRBJ2-7, with 7 bases fitting TRBD1. V lost 5 bases to trimming and J lost 0 bases; unmatched junction nucleotides: 4. The germline V gene has CDR1 DFQATT and CDR2 SNEGSKA (reference sequence). The CDR3 contains 13 residues. CDR3 region: CSAYGDSSYEQYV. The CDR3 DNA sequence: TGCAGTGCTTATGGGGACAGCTCCTACGAGCAGTACGTC.

This clone was recorded many times. The J gene is TRBJ1-2, the V gene TRBV25-1; no firm D call. CDR3 length: 13 amino acids. CDR1 and CDR2 (germline): MGHDK, SYGVNS. The V gene lost 4 bases and the J gene lost 4 bases, with 10 bases spanning the gap. As DNA, the CDR3 is TGTGCCAGCAGTGTAGGGTCAACCTATGGCTACACCTTC. This encodes CASSVGSTYGYTF.

This clone occurred many times. V gene TRBV11-1 combines with J gene TRBJ2-3, with D perhaps matching TRBD1 (6 bases). V lost 5 bases, J lost 2 bases, and 14 bases lay in between. CDR1 and CDR2 from the germline V gene are SGHAT and FQDESV (reference sequence). The CDR3 covers 15 residues. The CDR3 loop is CASSLDTGITDTQYF. The CDR3 bases are TGTGCCAGCAGCCTAGATACAGGGATCACAGATACGCAGTATTTT.

There are many counts of this clone. Written as DNA, the CDR3 is TGTGCCAGCAGCTCCGGGGACTCAGATACGCAGTATTTT. Translation: CASSSGDSDTQYF. This chain connects TRBV7-2 to TRBJ2-3, with D possibly matching TRBD2 (6 bases). CDR1 and CDR2 from the germline V gene are SGHTA and FQGNSA. The CDR3 spans 13 residues. Trimming pared 4 bases from V and 4 bases from J, leaving 9 bases between.

CDR3 in amino acids: CASSFLRGRGDGYTF. CDR3 coding DNA: TGTGCCAGCAGCTTCCTCCGTGGCAGGGGAGATGGCTACACCTTC. This sequence joins TRBV7-2 and TRBJ1-2, with a possible D match to TRBD1 (6 bases). Germline V CDR1 and CDR2: SGHTA, FQGNSA. Between the trimmed V and J ends, which lost 3 bases and 6 bases, there was a span of 17 bases. The CDR3 has 15 amino acids.

This clone was seen at least ten times. CDR3 nucleotide sequence: TGCGCCAGCAGCACCGGGACAGAAGAGACCCAGTACTTC. Protein: CASSTGTEETQYF. This rearrangement joins TRBV5-1 to TRBJ2-5; 7 bases map to TRBD1. CDR1 and CDR2 from the germline V gene are SGHRS and YFSETQ. The CDR3 extends over 13 amino acids. The V gene end was trimmed by 4 bases and the J gene end by 3 bases; junction bases not matched to a gene: 3.

This clone was detected many times. The chain has TRBV6-1 and TRBJ1-1; D call uncertain. The CDR3 is 13 residues long. Trimming removed 5 bases from V and 4 bases from J, with 11 bases in between. Germline V gene sequence: CDR1 MNHNS, CDR2 SASEGT. The CDR3 DNA follows: TGTGCCAGCAGTTCCCGGGGAGGCACTGAAGCTTTCTTT. It codes for CASSSRGGTEAFF.